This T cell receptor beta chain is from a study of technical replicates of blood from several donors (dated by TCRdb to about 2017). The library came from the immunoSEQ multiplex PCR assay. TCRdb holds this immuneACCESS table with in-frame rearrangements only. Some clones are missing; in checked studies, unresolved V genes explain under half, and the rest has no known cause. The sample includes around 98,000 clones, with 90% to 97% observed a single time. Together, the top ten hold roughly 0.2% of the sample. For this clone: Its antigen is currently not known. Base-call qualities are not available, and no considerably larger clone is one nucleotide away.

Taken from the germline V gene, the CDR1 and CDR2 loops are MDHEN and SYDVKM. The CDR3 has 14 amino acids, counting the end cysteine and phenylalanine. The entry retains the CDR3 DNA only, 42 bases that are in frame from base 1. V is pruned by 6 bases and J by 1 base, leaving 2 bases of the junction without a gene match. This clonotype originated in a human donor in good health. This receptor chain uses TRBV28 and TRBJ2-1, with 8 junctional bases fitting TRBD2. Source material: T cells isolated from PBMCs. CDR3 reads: CASRASGSYNEQFF. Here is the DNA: TGTGCCAGCAGGGCTAGCGGGTCCTACAATGAGCAGTTCTTC.